Listed here are 12 T cell receptor beta chains from one sample, sequenced in a study of CD8 T cells in ankylosing spondylitis. Study-wide points: What seemed typical of ankylosing spondylitis blood was a TCR beta motif built from 8 or 9 highly homologous variants.

No antigen is known for these receptors. TCRdb redid the calling of the 5' RACE reads with MiXCR, one entry per CDR3 protein. The sample includes 200,000 to 250,000 distinct CDR3 sequences, 15% to 20% seen only once; the top ten take about two fifths. The specimen sequenced was blood, either unsorted or a sorted T cell fraction (not recorded which). Receptors were obtained from a male donor with ankylosing spondylitis.

The chain recombines TRBV7-9 with TRBJ2-3; 7 positions agree with TRBD2. Per the germline V gene, CDR1 is SEHNR and CDR2 is FQNEAQ (reference sequence). There are 17 residues in the CDR3. V dropped 5 bases and J dropped 2; count of bases not matched to a gene: 13. The CDR3 bases are TGTGCCAGCAGCGTCTACGGGACTAACACGTTCACAGATACGCAGTATTTT. This codes for CASSVYGTNTFTDTQYF.

In this sample, this clonotype turned up a few times. The chain employs TRBV3-1 and TRBJ1-2; 10 bases map to TRBD1. CDR1 LGHDT and CDR2 YNNKEL come from the germline V gene (reference sequence). The ends lost 0 bases at V and 8 bases at J; junction bases unmatched: 18. The CDR3 runs to 19 residues. The CDR3 here is CASSQESGGQGGRLWGYTF. In DNA form, the CDR3 reads TGTGCCAGCAGCCAAGAGTCAGGTGGACAGGGGGGTCGTCTGTGGGGCTACACCTTC.

This clonotype was seen ten or more times. V and J are TRBV11-3 and TRBJ1-3; 7 positions match TRBD1. Germline-derived CDR1 and CDR2 are SGHNT and YENEEA. The CDR3 is 21 amino acids. Losses at the gene ends were 4 bases for V and 0 bases for J; bases not matched to a gene: 21. CDR3 DNA: TGTGCCAGCAGCTCCTTACGGGGCGACAGGGCGAAGGTCAGCTCTGGAAACACCATATATTTT. It encodes CASSSLRGDRAKVSSGNTIYF.

The genes are TRBV7-9 and TRBJ1-5, with unresolved D. V shed 1 base and J shed 16 bases, with 14 bases lying between them. Germline V gene lookup returns CDR1 SEHNR and CDR2 FQNEAQ (reference sequence). The CDR3 runs to 12 residues. For the CDR3, the DNA is TGTGCCAGCAGCTTAGAAGGCGAGGCCTATCATTTT. Its protein is CASSLEGEAYHF.

The V and J genes are TRBV7-3 and TRBJ2-3; D may be TRBD1 (6 bases). The length of the CDR3 is 16 residues. The germline gives CDR1 SGHTA, CDR2 FQGTGA. Deletions cut 1 base from V and 3 bases from J, with 14 bases between. CDR3 in amino acids: CASSLNSRGRTDTQYF. In DNA, the CDR3 is TGTGCCAGCAGCTTAAATTCCAGGGGAAGGACAGATACGCAGTATTTT. Variable domain in full (rest from reference TRBV7-3 and TRBJ2-3): GAGVSQTPSNKVTEKGKYVELRCDPISGHTALYWYRQSLGQGPEFLIYFQGTGAADDSGLPNDRFFAVRPEGSVSTLKIQRTERGDSAVYLCASSLNSRGRTDTQYFGPGTRLTVL.

This sequence joins TRBV20-1 and TRBJ2-1; 8 bases are shared with TRBD2. Trimming removed 5 bases from V and 0 bases from J; junction bases left unmatched: 9. Per germline, CDR1 DFQATT and CDR2 SNEGSKA (reference sequence). This CDR3 has 16 amino acids. The CDR3 loop is CSAGSSGTSSYNEQFF. The CDR3 DNA reads as TGCAGTGCTGGAAGTAGCGGGACTAGCTCCTACAATGAGCAGTTCTTC.

CDR3 sequence (DNA): TGTGCCATCAGTGAGAACAGGGAAGAGACCCAGTACTTC. This codes for CAISENREETQYF. The J gene is TRBJ2-5, the V gene TRBV10-3; maybe TRBD1 (6 bases). This CDR3 spans 13 amino acids. With 2 bases removed from V and 3 bases from J, the gap between germline ends came to 7 bases. CDR1 is ENHRY, CDR2 SYGVKD, per germline.

This rearrangement joins TRBV28 to TRBJ1-4, with D possibly matching TRBD1 (5 bases). The V end was cut by 6 bases, the J end by 6 bases, with 23 bases between. This CDR3 region has 17 residues. CDR1 is MDHEN, CDR2 SYDVKM, per germline. CDR3: CASRDAGFRVEYEKLFF. The DNA of the CDR3 is TGTGCCAGCAGAGATGCCGGGTTCAGGGTTGAATATGAAAAACTGTTTTTT.

J is TRBJ2-2 and V is TRBV2; perhaps TRBD2 as D (5 bases). Trimming shortened V by 3 bases and J by 6 bases, and 11 bases separated the two germline ends. The germline V gene has CDR1 SNHLY and CDR2 FYNNEI. This CDR3 has 14 residues. The CDR3 nucleotides read TGTGCCAGCAGTGAGGGTCTAGCCGCCGGGGAGCTGTTTTTT. It translates to CASSEGLAAGELFF.

This clonotype has a handful of counts. The chain has TRBV6-1 and TRBJ2-7; a possible D gene is TRBD1 (5 bases). Trimming removed 6 bases from V and 2 bases from J, with 14 bases in between. The CDR3 extends over 14 amino acids. Germline V gene lookup returns CDR1 MNHNS and CDR2 SASEGT. CDR3 nucleotide sequence: TGTGCCAGCAGCTCGGCAGGGTCTCCCTACGAGCAGTACTTC. Its protein product is CASSSAGSPYEQYF.

A few counts support this clonotype. The V call is TRBV28, the J call TRBJ2-3; TRBD2 might be the D (6 bases). From germline, CDR1 is MDHEN and CDR2 SYDVKM. The V end lost 1 base, the J end lost 2 bases, and 10 bases lay between the germline ends. The CDR3 spans 15 residues. CDR3 coding DNA: TGTGCCAGCAGTTTATTTGGGGGGTTCACAGATACGCAGTATTTT. Amino acid sequence: CASSLFGGFTDTQYF.

As DNA, the CDR3 is TGCAGTGCTTCTACTCTATTCGACAGGGGGCAGGGGACAGATACGCAGTATTTT. It translates to CSASTLFDRGQGTDTQYF. This chain joins TRBV20-1 and TRBJ2-3, with 10 bases identical to TRBD1. CDR3 length: 18 amino acids. Trimming at V came to 5 bases and at J to 3 bases, leaving 17 bases not matched to a gene. Germline CDR1 reads DFQATT; CDR2 reads SNEGSKA (reference sequence).